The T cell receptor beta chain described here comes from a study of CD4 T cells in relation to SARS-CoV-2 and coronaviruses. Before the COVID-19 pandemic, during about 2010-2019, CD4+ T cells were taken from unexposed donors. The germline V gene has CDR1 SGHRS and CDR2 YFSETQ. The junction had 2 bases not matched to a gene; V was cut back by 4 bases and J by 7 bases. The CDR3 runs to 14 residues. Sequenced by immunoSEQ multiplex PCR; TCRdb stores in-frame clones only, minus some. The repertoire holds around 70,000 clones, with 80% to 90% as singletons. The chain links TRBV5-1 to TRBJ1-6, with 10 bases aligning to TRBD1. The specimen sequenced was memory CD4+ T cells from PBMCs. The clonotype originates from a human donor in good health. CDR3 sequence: CASSLDRGNSPLHF. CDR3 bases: TGCGCCAGCAGCCTGGACAGGGGGAATTCACCCCTCCACTTT.